These T cell receptor beta chains were read from a single sample in a study of cytomegalovirus exposure and HLA in healthy donors. The table came from immunoSEQ multiplex PCR; TCRdb's copy has only in-frame clones and leaves some out. The sample shows 100,000 to 120,000 clones, 75% to 80% of them seen only once. Material for sequencing was PBMCs. The receptors were gathered from a woman aged 30 to 39 in good health and CMV-seronegative. Each CDR3 is given without its conserved first and last residue.

TRBV5-1	TRBJ2-5	ASSTSGSGGAQY
TRBV7-9	TRBJ2-7	ASSYQSGDYEQY
TRBV14	TRBJ2-7	ASSQGQGPYEQY
TRBV6-1	TRBJ1-5	ASRLTRDQPQH
TRBV5-1	TRBJ1-4	ASSIGQGREKLF
TRBV4-2	TRBJ1-3	ASSQDVTGTGNTIY
TRBV30	TRBJ1-1	AWSGRGNTEAF
TRBV4-3	TRBJ2-1	ASSQEDGLYNEQF
TRBV5-4	TRBJ2-3	ASSLAGTDTQY
TRBV6-5	TRBJ1-5	ASRTGTGNNQPQH
TRBV10-2	TRBJ2-2	ASSEFDRLSGELF
TRBV28	TRBJ2-3	ASTGGASVGDTQY
TRBV12-5	TRBJ1-1	ASGFHRDRGLDLTLNTEAF
TRBV7-8	TRBJ2-7	ASSRNSYEQY
TRBV12-2	TRBJ2-5	ASRLVGGRAGETQY
TRBV7-9	TRBJ2-1	ASNKGQGGSNEQF
TRBV9	TRBJ2-3	ASSARLITDTQY
TRBV18	TRBJ2-7	ASSPRGLAELADQY
TRBV28	TRBJ1-1	ASSRQNTEAF
TRBV6-6	TRBJ1-5	ASSAGTGPTKPQH
TRBV4-1	TRBJ2-1	ASSQAGRNEQF
TRBV5-4	TRBJ2-2	ASSSGVGELF
TRBV4-1	TRBJ1-1	ASSQTRVKDTEAF
TRBV6-9	TRBJ2-7	ASSPQGDEQY
TRBV19	TRBJ2-3	ASRLAGYTDTQY
TRBV6-5	TRBJ2-7	ASSSTGSSYEQY
TRBV30	TRBJ1-2	AWSVAGAYGYT
TRBV7-8	TRBJ2-7	ASSLSSGSFYEQY
TRBV10-2	TRBJ2-7	ASKQDVGYEQY
TRBV11-2	TRBJ2-2	ASSLRRWGATGELF
TRBV7-2	TRBJ2-3	ASSLYISTDTQY
TRBV4-3	TRBJ1-1	ASSLASAGSTEAF
TRBV11-2	TRBJ2-7	ASSLRQRTYEQY
TRBV9	TRBJ2-3	ASSLRTGGVDTQY
TRBV7-8	TRBJ2-7	ASTLGRIGTYYEQY
TRBV5-4	TRBJ2-5	ASSLASEGTKETQY
TRBV11-2	TRBJ2-2	ASSLASPSGRRTGELF
TRBV15	TRBJ2-5	ATSRGGAETQY
TRBV18	TRBJ2-2	ASSPKDRLTGELF
TRBV11-1	TRBJ2-1	ASSYGQGTDEQF
TRBV28	TRBJ2-3	ASSRTTADTQY
TRBV5-1	TRBJ2-7	ASSLDGVYEQY
TRBV7-2	TRBJ1-1	ASTNSGTLGNTEAF
TRBV4-2	TRBJ1-5	ASSQTGTGSPQPQH
TRBV11-2	TRBJ2-1	ASSLGLAGGLDEQF
TRBV28	TRBJ1-1	ASTPGNTEAF
TRBV28	TRBJ2-7	ASSFDRVVNEQY
TRBV10-3	TRBJ2-6	AISDYQGAQVPGANVLT
TRBV7-9	TRBJ1-1	ASSLSGVNTEAF
TRBV20-1	TRBJ2-1	SAGREGQQF
TRBV29-1	TRBJ2-3	SAHTGTSRTDTQY
TRBV27	TRBJ1-1	ASSSRDRVYTEAF
TRBV11-1	TRBJ2-1	ASSSPEGIYEQF
TRBV7-7	TRBJ2-5	ASRRTTGPRETQY
TRBV6-5	TRBJ1-3	ASSRDRFSGNTIY
TRBV5-8	TRBJ2-7	ASSLSLAGGPSYEQY
TRBV5-1	TRBJ2-5	ASSLTIWRGEETQY